This TCR beta chain appears in the sequencing data of a study of CD4 T cells in relation to SARS-CoV-2 and coronaviruses. Study-level information: After nine to eleven days of antigen culture, PBMC TCR beta CDR3s were sequenced. No peptide or an HIV-1 Nef peptide pool served as negative control.

Before the COVID-19 pandemic, during about 2011-2019, CD4+ T cells were taken from unexposed donors. Isolation of CD4+ T cells took place after 10 days in culture. Cells permitting, SARS-CoV-2 S/N and four cold-coronavirus spikes were tested on unexposed-donor CD4+ T cells. Germline loops: CDR1 SGHTA, CDR2 FQGNSA. This CDR3 has 15 amino acids. The germline V and J ends were trimmed by 8 bases and 2 bases, with 16 bases remaining between them. In regard to this clone: Its cognate antigen is unknown.

Method: immunoSEQ multiplex PCR; TCRdb's copy keeps in-frame clones and lacks some. The table records about 23,000 clones, 68% of them present only once. The V and J genes are TRBV7-2 and TRBJ1-3, with a weak D call TRBD1 (5 bases). The sample consisted of CD4+ T cells from PBMCs, cultured in vitro. This receptor was identified in a human donor in good health. The CDR3 region is CASSIRGRAGNTIYF. The CDR3 region has the DNA TGTGCCAGCTCAATCCGGGGCAGGGCTGGAAACACCATATATTTT.